Presented here are 23 T cell receptor beta chains from one specimen sequenced in a study of T cell responses to AZD1222 COVID-19 vaccine. Sequenced by immunoSEQ multiplex PCR; TCRdb stores in-frame clones only, minus some. The table includes 150,000 to 200,000 clones, about 89% detected once. This specimen consisted of peripheral blood, obtained on day 0 of MenACWY control vaccination. The receptors come from an adult in good health.

CDR3 nucleotides: TGTGCCAGCAGCCATCCACCGGGACTAGCGGGAGGAGGCCTTGTCAATGAGCAGTTCTTC. This sequence encodes CASSHPPGLAGGGLVNEQFF. The chain has TRBV3-1 (or the pseudogene TRBV3-2) and TRBJ2-1; the match to TRBD2 covers 15 bases. Germline V gene data show CDR1 as LGHDT and CDR2 as YNNKEL (reference sequence). The CDR3 has 20 residues. Trimming cost V 3 bases and J 6 bases; bases outside gene matches: 15.

There are a few counts of this clone. This sample includes further DNA sequences coding for the same CDR3. The rearrangement joins TRBV9 to TRBJ1-4; TRBD1 aligns across 9 bases. The CDR3 is made up of 15 amino acids. CDR1 and CDR2 from the germline V gene are SGDLS and YYNGEE. V trimming: 0 bases; J trimming: 7 bases; junction bases outside the gene matches: 4. CDR3 nucleotide sequence: TGTGCCAGCAGCGTAGGGACAGGGGAAGGTGAAAAACTGTTTTTT. This codes for CASSVGTGEGEKLFF.

The rearrangement links TRBV3-1 (or the pseudogene TRBV3-2) to TRBJ2-2, with D maybe TRBD2 (7 bases). Germline CDR1 reads LGHDT; CDR2 reads YNNKEL (reference sequence). V was pared by 3 bases and J by 6 bases, with 8 bases between. The CDR3 sequence is 13 residues long. The CDR3 nucleotides read TGTGCCAGCAGCCAGGGGGGGCCCGGGGAGCTGTTTTTT. This sequence encodes CASSQGGPGELFF.

This clone was seen once. V and J are TRBV4-2 and TRBJ1-1, with 7 bases lining up with TRBD1. J lost 1 base, V lost 0 bases, and 5 bases had no gene match. The CDR3 sequence is 16 residues long. Germline V gives CDR1 LGHNA, CDR2 YNFKEQ. CDR3 DNA sequence: TGTGCCAGCAGCCAAGAACCGGGACAGACGAACACTGAAGCTTTCTTT. Translation gives CASSQEPGQTNTEAFF.

The genes are TRBV16 and TRBJ2-5; 10 nucleotides align to TRBD2. Per germline, CDR1 KGHSY and CDR2 FQNENV. V shed 4 bases and J 5 bases; nucleotides not matched to a gene: 1. This CDR3 is 13 amino acids long. Here the CDR3 reads CASSLGLAETQYF. For the CDR3, the DNA is TGTGCCAGCAGCCTGGGACTAGCGGAGACCCAGTACTTC. Based on the CDR3 plus reference TRBV16 and TRBJ2-5, the full variable domain is GEEVAQTPKHLVRGEGQKAKLYCAPIKGHSYVFWYQQVLKNEFKFLISFQNENVFDETGMPKERFSAKCLPNSPCSLEIQATKLEDSAVYFCASSLGLAETQYFGPGTRLLVL.

This rearrangement joins TRBV6-5 to TRBJ2-1, with 10 bases matching TRBD1. Per the germline V gene, CDR1 is MNHEY and CDR2 is SVGAGI. Trimming at V came to 6 bases and at J to 6 bases, leaving 8 bases not matched to a gene. The CDR3 is made up of 15 amino acids. DNA of the CDR3: TGTGCCAGCAGGAGCGGACAGGGGGGGGGCAATGAGCAGTTCTTC. It codes for CASRSGQGGGNEQFF.

This chain uses TRBV11-2 with TRBJ2-5; no clear D gene. V lost 5 bases to trimming and J lost 2 bases, with 9 bases between them. The CDR3 runs 13 residues. In germline, CDR1 is SGHAT, CDR2 FQNNGV. CDR3 protein: CASSDWIQETQYF. The CDR3 nucleotides read TGTGCCAGCAGCGACTGGATTCAAGAGACCCAGTACTTC.

This chain connects TRBV7-9 to TRBJ2-7, with D possibly being TRBD1 or TRBD2 (5 bases each). Germline CDR1 SEHNR, CDR2 FQNEAQ (reference sequence). The CDR3 has 13 residues. Trimming took off 1 base at V and 13 bases at J, with 17 bases between the two ends. Here the CDR3 DNA reads TGTGCCAGCAGCTTAGATGGAGTGGGGGACGGATACTTC. Protein: CASSLDGVGDGYF.

V gene TRBV29-1 combines with J gene TRBJ2-2; 7 bases are shared with TRBD1. This CDR3 comprises 12 residues. CDR1 is SQVTM and CDR2 is ANQGSEA in the germline V gene. With V trimmed by 8 bases and J by 3 bases, 3 bases remained unmatched. The CDR3 DNA reads as TGCAGCATCGACAGGGACACCGGGGAGCTGTTTTTT. This codes for CSIDRDTGELFF.

The chain couples TRBV3-1 (or the pseudogene TRBV3-2) to TRBJ2-7, with 11 bases fitting TRBD1. Trimming removed 5 bases from V and 6 bases from J; junction bases left unmatched: 6. This CDR3 spans 14 amino acids. Germline CDR1 is LGHDT and CDR2 is YNNKEL (reference sequence). CDR3 coding DNA: TGTGCCAGCAGCTACCGGGACAGGGGGGGCGAGCAGTACTTC. It translates to CASSYRDRGGEQYF.

V gene TRBV2 combines with J gene TRBJ1-2; D call uncertain. V lost 4 bases and J lost 7, with 13 bases in between. This CDR3 contains 13 residues. Germline lookup yields CDR1 SNHLY and CDR2 FYNNEI. CDR3 amino acids: CASSATEQFGYTF. The CDR3 DNA reads TGTGCCAGCAGTGCCACGGAACAGTTTGGCTACACCTTC.

The chain couples TRBV7-9 to TRBJ2-2; tentative D call: TRBD1 (5 bases). V was shortened by 4 bases and J by 5 bases, with 14 bases between the two germline ends. The CDR3 is 15 residues long. Germline V CDR1 and CDR2: SEHNR, FQNEAQ (reference sequence). The CDR3 reads CASSSDFQGTGELFF. Written as DNA, the CDR3 is TGTGCCAGCAGCTCAGACTTCCAGGGTACCGGGGAGCTGTTTTTT.

The V call is TRBV7-8, the J call TRBJ2-7; maybe TRBD1 (6 bases). This CDR3 has 16 residues. The V end was cut by 5 bases, the J end by 1 base, with 18 bases between. Germline lookup yields CDR1 SGHVS and CDR2 FQNEAQ. This CDR3 reads CASSKLYRASSYEQYF. In DNA form, the CDR3 reads TGTGCCAGCAGCAAGTTATACAGGGCAAGTTCCTACGAGCAGTACTTC. Looking up the rest from reference TRBV7-8 and TRBJ2-7 gives the full variable domain: GAGVSQSPRYKVAKRGQDVALRCDPISGHVSLFWYQQALGQGPEFLTYFQNEAQLDKSGLPSDRFFAERPEGSVSTLKIQRTQQEDSAVYLCASSKLYRASSYEQYFGPGTRLTVT.

The chain carries TRBV30 and TRBJ2-5; 9 nucleotides match TRBD1. Germline V gives CDR1 GTSNPN, CDR2 SVGIG (reference sequence). Trimming removed 1 base from V and 2 bases from J; junction bases left unmatched: 5. CDR3 length: 15 amino acids. CDR3 sequence reads: CAWSADRGHQETQYF. In DNA, the CDR3 is TGTGCCTGGAGTGCGGACAGGGGCCATCAAGAGACCCAGTACTTC.

The J gene is TRBJ1-1, the V gene TRBV14; D is unresolved. Trimming removed 2 bases at V and 1 base at J, with 8 bases between. The CDR3 length is 14 residues. The germline CDR1 and CDR2 sequences are SGHDN and FVKESK. For the CDR3, the DNA is TGTGCCAGCAGCCAACGGGGATGGAACACTGAAGCTTTCTTT. This translates into CASSQRGWNTEAFF. Full variable domain (remainder filled in from reference TRBV14 and TRBJ1-1): EAGVTQFPSHSVIEKGQTVTLRCDPISGHDNLYWYRRVMGKEIKFLLHFVKESKQDESGMPNNRFLAERTGGTYSTLKVQPAELEDSGVYFCASSQRGWNTEAFFGQGTRLTVV.

The chain employs TRBV10-3 and TRBJ1-1; D gene unclear. This CDR3 contains 12 residues. CDR1 is ENHRY and CDR2 is SYGVKD in the germline V gene. The V end lost 2 bases, the J end lost 5 bases, and 6 bases lay between the germline ends. CDR3 amino acids: CAISEEGTEAFF. The CDR3 coding sequence is TGTGCCATCAGTGAGGAAGGGACTGAAGCTTTCTTT.

The chain joins TRBV7-9 to TRBJ1-1, with D unresolved. Germline loops: CDR1 SEHNR, CDR2 FQNEAQ (reference sequence). V was cut by 1 base and J by 6 bases, with 12 bases left in between. CDR3 length: 14 residues. The CDR3 coding sequence is TGTGCCAGCAGCTTAGGAATTGGGTGGGCTGAAGCTTTCTTT. Translating it yields CASSLGIGWAEAFF.

The chain uses TRBV6-5 and TRBJ1-2, with D hard to call. V dropped 6 bases and J dropped 7 bases, with 12 bases sitting between them. The CDR3 has 12 amino acids. The V gene's germline CDR1 is MNHEY and CDR2 SVGAGI. CDR3 in amino acids: CASRTTDGGYTF. The CDR3 DNA reads as TGTGCCAGCAGGACCACGGACGGTGGCTACACCTTC.

This clone was recorded once. The rearrangement uses TRBV10-3 and TRBJ1-1; D ambiguous. This CDR3 comprises 13 residues. The V gene lost 2 bases and the J gene lost 5 bases, with 9 bases spanning the gap. CDR1 and CDR2 from the germline V gene are ENHRY and SYGVKD. The chain's CDR3 is CAISERGGTEAFF. The DNA for the CDR3 is TGTGCCATCAGTGAGCGGGGTGGTACTGAAGCTTTCTTT.

The V gene is TRBV28, the J gene TRBJ2-5; TRBD1 matches at 9 bases. CDR1 and CDR2 (germline): MDHEN, SYDVKM. The CDR3 consists of 16 residues. V shed 4 bases, J shed 7 bases, and the junction held 13 bases outside the gene matches. The CDR3: CASSSQPGQGRLTQYF. The CDR3 DNA sequence: TGTGCCAGCAGTTCCCAACCGGGACAGGGAAGATTGACCCAGTACTTC.

This chain connects TRBV29-1 to TRBJ2-5, with 13 nucleotides matching TRBD2. Trimming at V came to 3 bases and at J to 5 bases, leaving 6 bases not matched to a gene. The length of the CDR3 is 15 residues. Germline values: CDR1 SQVTM, CDR2 ANQGSEA. The DNA of the CDR3 is TGCAGCGTTGAGAGACTAGCGGGGGGCCGGGAGACCCAGTACTTC. Translating it yields CSVERLAGGRETQYF.

This chain uses TRBV5-4 with TRBJ2-2, with 9 bases identical to TRBD2. The length of the CDR3 is 16 residues. Trimming took 3 bases from V and 6 from J; bases not matched to a gene: 9. In germline, CDR1 is SGHNT, CDR2 YYREEE (reference sequence). This CDR3 reads CASSWESGGQAGELFF. DNA for the CDR3: TGTGCCAGCAGCTGGGAGAGCGGGGGGCAAGCCGGGGAGCTGTTTTTT. Drawing the rest from reference TRBV5-4 and TRBJ2-2, the complete variable domain is ETGVTQSPTHLIKTRGQQVTLRCSSQSGHNTVSWYQQALGQGPQFIFQYYREEENGRGNFPPRFSGLQFPNYSSELNVNALELDDSALYLCASSWESGGQAGELFFGEGSRLTVL.

This rearrangement joins TRBV6-4 to TRBJ2-7, with 7 bases matching TRBD1. This CDR3 spans 16 amino acids. Germline assignment: CDR1 MRHNA and CDR2 SNTAGT. J was trimmed by 3 bases and V by 4 bases; bases with no gene match: 12. Written as DNA, the CDR3 is TGTGCCAGCAGTGTCAGGATGACAGGGAGTCGCTACGAGCAGTACTTC. Its translation: CASSVRMTGSRYEQYF.